The 22 T cell receptor beta chains in this list originate from one sample, sequenced in a study of blood T cell repertoires in COVID-19. Only in-frame clones appear in the TCRdb table, and some are missing; sequencing was by immunoSEQ multiplex PCR. The repertoire holds approximately 120,000 clones, with about 79% as singletons. The sample was peripheral blood. These receptors came from a man in his forties with active or convalescent COVID-19.

V usage is TRBV2 and J usage is TRBJ1-3; possible D gene TRBD1, 6 bases. The length of the CDR3 is 15 residues. The germline V gene has CDR1 SNHLY and CDR2 FYNNEI. V was trimmed by 7 bases and J by 1 base, leaving 14 bases between them. CDR3 sequence reads: CASITGIGSGNTIYF. The CDR3 DNA reads TGTGCCAGCATCACAGGGATTGGGTCTGGAAACACCATATATTTT. Full variable domain (outside the CDR3, taken from reference TRBV2 and TRBJ1-3): EPEVTQTPSHQVTQMGQEVILRCVPISNHLYFYWYRQILGQKVEFLVSFYNNEISEKSEIFDDQFSVERPDGSNFTLKIRSTKLEDSAMYFCASITGIGSGNTIYFGEGSWLTVV.

This clone showed up just a few times. Other DNA sequences from this sample encode an identical CDR3 as well. The V and J genes are TRBV30 and TRBJ1-4, with TRBD1 identical over 7 bases. This CDR3 is 13 amino acids long. The junction had 4 bases not matched to a gene; V was cut back by 5 bases and J by 4 bases. The germline V gene encodes CDR1 GTSNPN and CDR2 SVGIG (reference sequence). The CDR3 reads CAWGGQLNEKLFF. CDR3 DNA sequence: TGTGCCTGGGGGGGACAGCTTAATGAAAAACTGTTTTTT.

The table lists this clone with a few counts. Distinct nucleotide sequences in the sample also encode this CDR3. The chain recombines TRBV9 with TRBJ1-2; no clear D. The CDR3 length is 12 residues. The germline gives CDR1 SGDLS, CDR2 YYNGEE. Trimming shortened V by 0 bases and J by 4 bases, and 4 bases separated the two germline ends. Here the CDR3 reads CASSVAGYGYTF. The DNA of the CDR3 is TGTGCCAGCAGCGTAGCGGGCTATGGCTACACCTTC.

The J gene is TRBJ2-2, the V gene TRBV6-4; 7 nucleotides agree with TRBD1. This CDR3 contains 14 residues. The germline CDR1 and CDR2 sequences are MRHNA and SNTAGT. The V gene end was trimmed by 6 bases and the J gene end by 1 base; junction bases not matched to a gene: 2. The CDR3 DNA is TGTGCCAGCAGCCGGGACAGGAACACCGGGGAGCTGTTTTTT. Its translation: CASSRDRNTGELFF.

This clone was seen once. The V and J genes are TRBV5-1 and TRBJ2-1; perhaps TRBD2 as D (5 bases). The germline V and J ends were trimmed by 4 bases and 5 bases, with 22 bases remaining between them. The CDR3 consists of 17 residues. Per the germline V gene, CDR1 is SGHRS and CDR2 is YFSETQ. The CDR3, as DNA: TGCGCCAGCAGCGAGTATTGGGTAGGGAGTAACAACAATGAGCAGTTCTTC. Translated: CASSEYWVGSNNNEQFF.

Only a few counts were recorded for this clone. V gene TRBV7-2 combines with J gene TRBJ1-2; 7 bases match TRBD1. CDR1 is SGHTA and CDR2 is FQGNSA in the germline V gene. The CDR3 has 12 amino acids. Trimming removed 2 bases from V and 8 bases from J; junction bases left unmatched: 2. CDR3 DNA: TGTGCCAGCAGCTTAAGGACAGGCGGCTACACCTTC. This translates into CASSLRTGGYTF. Looking up the rest from reference TRBV7-2 and TRBJ1-2 gives the full variable domain: GAGVSQSPSNKVTEKGKDVELRCDPISGHTALYWYRQSLGQGLEFLIYFQGNSAPDKSGLPSDRFSAERTGGSVSTLTIQRTQQEDSAVYLCASSLRTGGYTFGSGTRLTVV.

This clone is a singleton in its sample. This chain links TRBV18 with TRBJ2-1; 9 bases fit TRBD1. The CDR3 covers 16 residues. Germline assignment: CDR1 KGHSH and CDR2 LQKENI. J was trimmed by 7 bases and V by 1 base; bases with no gene match: 8. The CDR3 DNA reads TGTGCCAGCTCACCACTTGGGACAGGGACAGATAATGAGCAGTTCTTC. Its protein is CASSPLGTGTDNEQFF.

This chain joins TRBV3-1 (or the pseudogene TRBV3-2) and TRBJ1-1, with 7 bases matching TRBD1. CDR1 and CDR2 from the germline V gene are LGHDT and YNNKEL (reference sequence). After removal of 4 bases from V and 3 bases from J, the junction contained 8 bases not matched to a gene. The CDR3 sequence is 15 residues long. The CDR3 DNA sequence: TGTGCCAGCAGCCCGGAGTCAGGGGGAGACACTGAAGCTTTCTTT. Amino acid sequence: CASSPESGGDTEAFF.

The rearrangement uses TRBV5-1 and TRBJ2-2, with 8 bases lining up with TRBD2. The J segment lost 7 bases and the V segment lost 0 bases, leaving 2 bases of the junction unmatched. This CDR3 region has 14 residues. CDR1 and CDR2 from the germline V gene are SGHRS and YFSETQ. CDR3 in amino acids: CASSLAGGNGELFF. In DNA form, the CDR3 reads TGCGCCAGCAGCTTGGCGGGGGGGAACGGGGAGCTGTTTTTT. The full variable domain, completed using reference TRBV5-1 and TRBJ2-2, is KAGVTQTPRYLIKTRGQQVTLSCSPISGHRSVSWYQQTPGQGLQFLFEYFSETQRNKGNFPGRFSGRQFSNSRSEMNVSTLELGDSALYLCASSLAGGNGELFFGEGSRLTVL.

The rearrangement joins TRBV3-1 (or the pseudogene TRBV3-2) to TRBJ2-7; 7 bases map to TRBD1. The germline CDR1 and CDR2 sequences are LGHDT and YNNKEL (reference sequence). There are 13 residues in the CDR3. J was trimmed by 2 bases and V by 3 bases; bases with no gene match: 1. The CDR3 loop is CASSQGQPYEQYF. The CDR3 coding sequence is TGTGCCAGCAGCCAGGGACAGCCCTACGAGCAGTACTTC.

The chain employs TRBV11-3 and TRBJ1-1, with D perhaps TRBD1 (6 bases). Germline CDR1 and CDR2: SGHNT and YENEEA. The CDR3 length is 16 residues. V was trimmed by 1 base and J by 1 base, leaving 13 bases between them. The CDR3 bases are TGTGCCAGCAGCTTAGGGGGGGGCAAGGGGAACACTGAAGCTTTCTTT. As protein: CASSLGGGKGNTEAFF.

The chain links TRBV5-1 to TRBJ1-1, with TRBD1 matching 12 bases. Germline V lookup: CDR1 SGHRS, CDR2 YFSETQ. The CDR3 is 14 amino acids. V lost 3 bases and J lost 11; bases outside the gene matches: 8. The CDR3 loop is CASSWGQGASWAFF. The CDR3 DNA reads as TGCGCCAGCAGCTGGGGACAGGGGGCTTCTTGGGCTTTCTTT. The full variable domain, in which reference TRBV5-1 and TRBJ1-1 provide the parts outside the CDR3, is KAGVTQTPRYLIKTRGQQVTLSCSPISGHRSVSWYQQTPGQGLQFLFEYFSETQRNKGNFPGRFSGRQFSNSRSEMNVSTLELGDSALYLCASSWGQGASWAFFGQGTRLTVV.

This chain links TRBV5-4 with TRBJ2-3; 7 bases are shared with TRBD2. With 5 bases clipped from V and 8 bases from J, the junction kept 5 bases outside the gene matches. The CDR3 extends over 12 amino acids. CDR1 is SGHNT, CDR2 YYREEE, per germline (reference sequence). CDR3 coding DNA: TGTGCCAGCAGTTTAAGCGGGGCTACGCAGTATTTT. Translating it yields CASSLSGATQYF.

The chain joins TRBV9 to TRBJ2-7, with 9 bases fitting TRBD1. Per the germline V gene, CDR1 is SGDLS and CDR2 is YYNGEE. The junction had 6 bases not matched to a gene; V was cut back by 0 bases and J by 5 bases. This CDR3 has 15 amino acids. The CDR3 bases are TGTGCCAGCAGCGTAGGAGTGACAGGGGGGAACGAGCAGTACTTC. Translating gives CASSVGVTGGNEQYF.

The gene calls are TRBV7-9 and TRBJ1-2; D unresolved. Germline CDR1 is SEHNR and CDR2 is FQNEAQ (reference sequence). The CDR3 is 11 residues long. Trimming removed 1 base at V and 10 bases at J, with 7 bases between. The CDR3 spells CASSLDSPYTF. The DNA of the CDR3 is TGTGCCAGCAGCTTAGACAGCCCCTACACCTTC.

This chain links TRBV11-2 with TRBJ2-7; 8 nucleotides line up with TRBD1. J gave up 3 bases and V 10 bases, and 8 bases lay outside the gene matches. The CDR3 totals 13 residues. Per the germline V gene, CDR1 is SGHAT and CDR2 is FQNNGV. The CDR3 DNA reads as TGTGCCACCTCACAGGGGGATTACTACGAGCAGTACTTC. Amino acid sequence: CATSQGDYYEQYF.

This chain uses TRBV2 with TRBJ1-4; 9 bases fit TRBD1. The CDR3 has 20 residues. Germline V gene data show CDR1 as SNHLY and CDR2 as FYNNEI. The V and J ends lost 6 bases and 1 base, in that order; junction bases with no gene match: 18. Written as DNA, the CDR3 is TGTGCCAGCAGCCCCGTCCCGGGACAGGGACGGGGGTTAACTAATGAAAAACTGTTTTTT. This encodes CASSPVPGQGRGLTNEKLFF.

The V gene is TRBV10-3, the J gene TRBJ2-7, with D possibly being TRBD2 (5 bases). This CDR3 region has 15 residues. CDR1 and CDR2 from the germline V gene are ENHRY and SYGVKD. The V gene lost 3 bases and the J gene lost 2 bases, with 14 bases spanning the gap. The CDR3 nucleotides read TGTGCCATCAGTGACGGGGATAGGGTCACCTACGAGCAGTACTTC. This codes for CAISDGDRVTYEQYF.

J is TRBJ2-5 and V is TRBV5-6; 7 bases fit TRBD1. The CDR3 runs 16 residues. The germline V gene has CDR1 SGHDT and CDR2 YYEEEE. The junction had 11 bases not matched to a gene; V was cut back by 0 bases and J by 6 bases. The CDR3 here is CASSLAGLQQGKTQYF. The CDR3 DNA reads as TGTGCCAGCAGCTTGGCCGGGCTCCAACAGGGGAAGACCCAGTACTTC.

The rearrangement links TRBV29-1 to TRBJ1-1; D is perhaps TRBD1 (5 bases). Trimming took 6 bases from V and 3 from J, leaving 17 bases between them. The CDR3 is 14 amino acids. In germline, CDR1 is SQVTM, CDR2 ANQGSEA. The CDR3 DNA sequence: TGCAGCGTGACGGGGGACGTAACTCACACTGAAGCTTTCTTT. This sequence encodes CSVTGDVTHTEAFF.

This clone occurred once. This chain uses TRBV7-6 with TRBJ1-1; D possibly corresponds to TRBD1 (6 bases). The CDR3 is made up of 14 amino acids. Germline lookup yields CDR1 SGHVS and CDR2 FNYEAQ. Deletions cut 3 bases from V and 11 bases from J, with 19 bases between. The DNA for the CDR3 is TGTGCCAGCAGCTTTAACCCTGCGGGGGCCACGGCTTTCTTT. Its translation: CASSFNPAGATAFF.

This clone was observed once. V gene TRBV2 combines with J gene TRBJ1-1, with D possibly matching TRBD1 (6 bases). Germline lookup yields CDR1 SNHLY and CDR2 FYNNEI. The CDR3 is 14 residues long. Between the trimmed V and J ends, which lost 3 bases and 4 bases, there was a span of 12 bases. CDR3 sequence: CASSDTGKITEAFF. The CDR3 nucleotides read TGTGCCAGCAGTGATACAGGGAAGATCACTGAAGCTTTCTTT.